Below, 7 T cell receptor beta chains from the same sample are listed, as sequenced in a study of blood T cells in healthy people across ages. Primers used in a second PCR of about 7 to 12 cycles were a sample-barcoded 5' primer and a J-beta primer mix. TCRdb re-analysed the 5' RACE reads in MiXCR, keeping a single row per CDR3 protein. The sample has fewer than 900,000 distinct CDR3 sequences, roughly 47% seen once. Sequenced material: blood. These receptors were obtained from an older woman in good health.

This chain links TRBV6-1 with TRBJ2-1, with D perhaps matching TRBD2 (5 bases). Germline-derived CDR1 and CDR2 are MNHNS and SASEGT. Trimming took 3 bases from V and 10 from J, leaving 16 bases between them. This CDR3 has 14 residues. The CDR3 coding sequence is TGTGCCAGCAGTGAGTTGCCTGTCGGCGGGGAGCAGTTCTTC. It codes for CASSELPVGGEQFF.

This clonotype was picked up a small number of times. In DNA form, the CDR3 reads TGTGCCAGCAGGACCGGGACAGGGGGCGACACTGAAGCTTTCTTT. The encoded protein is CASRTGTGGDTEAFF. The chain carries TRBV6-2 or TRBV6-3 and TRBJ1-1, with 12 bases fitting TRBD1. The CDR3 extends over 15 amino acids. Germline CDR1 and CDR2: MNHEY and SVGEGT. J lost 3 bases, V lost 6 bases, and 5 bases had no gene match.

In its sample, this clonotype was seen a few times. The chain combines TRBV10-3 with TRBJ2-3, with TRBD1 identical over 8 bases. V was clipped by 0 bases and J by 4 bases; unmatched bases: 3. The CDR3 has 15 residues. Germline V gene data show CDR1 as ENHRY and CDR2 as SYGVKD. CDR3 coding DNA: TGTGCCATCAGTGAGTCGTGGGACAGGCCAGATACGCAGTATTTT. Its protein is CAISESWDRPDTQYF.

Only a few counts were recorded for this clonotype. This sequence joins TRBV3-1 and TRBJ2-5, with 8 bases aligning to TRBD2. V was clipped by 1 base and J by 6 bases; unmatched bases: 7. CDR1 and CDR2 from the germline V gene are LGHDT and YNNKEL (reference sequence). The CDR3 loop spans 15 amino acids. In DNA form, the CDR3 reads TGTGCCAGCAGCCAAGCTCCGGGAGGGGCTAAGACCCAGTACTTC. Residues: CASSQAPGGAKTQYF.

The V gene is TRBV12-3 or TRBV12-4, the J gene TRBJ2-4; 10 positions match TRBD1. V dropped 3 bases and J dropped 13; count of bases not matched to a gene: 15. The CDR3 extends over 16 amino acids. CDR3: CASSFPLRQGAGEQYF. Here the CDR3 DNA reads TGTGCCAGCAGTTTTCCCCTTAGACAGGGGGCGGGTGAGCAGTACTTC.

The chain is built from TRBV28 and TRBJ2-7; either TRBD1 or TRBD2 may supply D (5 bases each). Germline lookup yields CDR1 MDHEN and CDR2 SYDVKM. The CDR3 extends over 13 amino acids. Between the trimmed V and J ends, which lost 8 bases and 7 bases, there was a span of 18 bases. CDR3 sequence (DNA): TGTGCCAGCCTGGGACCCCATTGGGAGGAGCAGTACTTC. It translates to CASLGPHWEEQYF.

The rearrangement uses TRBV12-3 or TRBV12-4 and TRBJ2-1, with no clear D. V was pared by 3 bases and J by 4 bases, with 7 bases between. The CDR3 totals 13 residues. The CDR3 here is CASSFLGYNEQFF. CDR3 DNA sequence: TGTGCCAGCAGTTTCCTCGGGTACAATGAGCAGTTCTTC.